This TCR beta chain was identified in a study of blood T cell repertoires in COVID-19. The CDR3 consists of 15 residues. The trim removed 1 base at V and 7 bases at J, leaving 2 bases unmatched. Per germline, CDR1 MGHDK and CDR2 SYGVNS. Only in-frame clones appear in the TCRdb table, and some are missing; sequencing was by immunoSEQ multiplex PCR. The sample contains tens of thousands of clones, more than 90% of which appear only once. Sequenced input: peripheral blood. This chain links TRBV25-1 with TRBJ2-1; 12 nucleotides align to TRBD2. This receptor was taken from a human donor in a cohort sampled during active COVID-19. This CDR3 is CASSESGLAGNEQFF. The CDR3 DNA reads TGTGCCAGCAGTGAATCGGGACTAGCGGGTAATGAGCAGTTCTTC.